Many counts were recorded for the clone carrying this T cell receptor beta chain. This specimen belongs to a study of kidney transplant recipient with SARS-CoV-2 infection. TCRdb called the reads again in MiXCR, with one record for every CDR3 protein. The data contain under 300,000 distinct CDR3 sequences, roughly 26% of them seen just once; the ten biggest clones take up about 7%. The length of the CDR3 is 13 residues. V was cut by 6 bases and J by 6 bases, with 15 bases left in between. The chain is built from TRBV12-3 or TRBV12-4 and TRBJ2-7; D gene unclear. Sequencing was performed on a blood sample, taken at baseline and around day 110 from a kidney transplant recipient. This sequence was found in a male patient in his 30s who had COVID-19 and was a kidney transplant recipient. Some T cells may be transferred from the graft donor. The CDR3 spells CASRPKLVAEQYF. Here the CDR3 DNA reads TGTGCCAGCAGACCCAAACTGGTGGCCGAGCAGTACTTC.